Below are 30 T cell receptor beta chains sequenced from a single sample in a study of shared clonotypes between healthy human individuals. Profiled with immunoSEQ multiplex PCR; TCRdb holds only in-frame clones, not every one. This sample has roughly 1.4 million clones, with less than 99% found just once. The sequencing sample was made of naive CD4+ T cells sorted from blood. Subset of the sample: CD45RA+ positively selected. The receptors shown here come from a man younger than 40 in good health.

With regard to this clone: Distinct nucleotide sequences in the sample also encode this CDR3. J is TRBJ2-3 and V is TRBV30; no clear D gene. V was clipped by 0 bases and J by 0 bases, with 1 base between them. The CDR3 is 12 residues long. The germline gives CDR1 GTSNPN, CDR2 SVGIG (reference sequence). CDR3: CAWSVSTDTQYF. CDR3 coding DNA: TGTGCCTGGAGTGTTAGCACAGATACGCAGTATTTT.

The chain couples TRBV5-4 to TRBJ2-2; 10 bases are shared with TRBD2. Per the germline V gene, CDR1 is SGHNT and CDR2 is YYREEE (reference sequence). This CDR3 has 16 amino acids. The ends lost 2 bases at V and 1 base at J; junction bases unmatched: 2. The CDR3: CASSLVAGGNTGELFF. The DNA of the CDR3 is TGTGCCAGCAGCTTAGTAGCGGGAGGGAACACCGGGGAGCTGTTTTTT.

The chain has TRBV9 and TRBJ1-1; TRBD1 agrees at 7 bases. Trimming cost V 0 bases and J 6 bases; bases outside gene matches: 8. CDR1 SGDLS and CDR2 YYNGEE come from the germline V gene. The CDR3 runs 15 residues. CDR3 nucleotides: TGTGCCAGCAGCGTAGCTGTAGGGGGCACGGCTGAAGCTTTCTTT. It is translated as CASSVAVGGTAEAFF. The full variable domain, in which reference TRBV9 and TRBJ1-1 provide the parts outside the CDR3, is DSGVTQTPKHLITATGQRVTLRCSPRSGDLSVYWYQQSLDQGLQFLIQYYNGEERAKGNILERFSAQQFPDLHSELNLSSLELGDSALYFCASSVAVGGTAEAFFGQGTRLTVV.

As to this clone: Its ends do not fully match the called genes, so a read error is possible. The V gene is TRBV10-2, the J gene TRBJ1-5; D gene uncertain. The CDR3 covers 14 residues. Per the germline V gene, CDR1 is WSHSY and CDR2 is SAAADI. Here the CDR3 DNA reads TGCGCCAGCAGTCAGTCTTATAGCAATCAGCCCCAGCATTTT. This encodes CASSQSYSNQPQHF.

The rearrangement uses TRBV20-1 and TRBJ2-7; D remains ambiguous. This CDR3 has 11 residues. Per the germline V gene, CDR1 is DFQATT and CDR2 is SNEGSKA (reference sequence). V was clipped by 7 bases and J by 2 bases, with 9 bases between them. As DNA, the CDR3 is TGCAGTGTCCCCTCCCCCTACGAGCAGTACTTC. Translated, it gives CSVPSPYEQYF.

V usage is TRBV11-2 and J usage is TRBJ1-2; tentative D call: TRBD1 (5 bases). The germline V gene has CDR1 SGHAT and CDR2 FQNNGV. Trimming removed 2 bases at V and 7 bases at J, with 17 bases between. The CDR3 consists of 15 residues. The CDR3 region is CASSLSRVSTSGYTF. CDR3 DNA sequence: TGTGCCAGCAGCTTATCCAGGGTCAGTACTTCTGGCTACACCTTC.

The chain recombines TRBV28 with TRBJ2-7; TRBD2 matches 7 bases. CDR3 length: 16 residues. J lost 1 base, V lost 6 bases, and 12 bases had no gene match. CDR1 MDHEN and CDR2 SYDVKM come from the germline V gene. The CDR3 spells CASSLIGLAGSYEQYF. The CDR3, as DNA: TGTGCCAGCAGCCTCATCGGGTTAGCGGGTTCCTACGAGCAGTACTTC.

The V call is TRBV19, the J call TRBJ2-7, with 10 bases aligning to TRBD2. V shed 9 bases and J 2 bases; nucleotides not matched to a gene: 7. This CDR3 region has 14 residues. Germline V gene lookup returns CDR1 LNHDA and CDR2 SQIVND (reference sequence). The CDR3 here is CASQATSGTYEQYF. In nucleotides, the CDR3 is TGTGCCAGCCAGGCCACTAGCGGGACCTACGAGCAGTACTTC.

This chain joins TRBV6-5 and TRBJ1-5; no clear D. V gave up 6 bases and J gave up 0 bases, with 9 bases separating them. This CDR3 comprises 14 residues. Germline CDR1 and CDR2: MNHEY and SVGAGI. In nucleotides, the CDR3 is TGTGCCAGCAGCCCGGGAAGTAGCAATCAGCCCCAGCATTTT. Its protein is CASSPGSSNQPQHF.

With regard to this clone: Distinct nucleotide sequences in the sample also encode this CDR3. The chain joins TRBV28 to TRBJ2-7; the D gene is possibly TRBD2 (5 bases). The CDR3 length is 13 residues. From germline, CDR1 is MDHEN and CDR2 SYDVKM. The V end lost 5 bases, the J end lost 1 base, and 9 bases lay between the germline ends. CDR3 sequence reads: CASSLRDSYEQYF. For the CDR3, the DNA is TGTGCCAGCAGTCTACGGGATTCCTACGAGCAGTACTTC.

The rearrangement uses TRBV10-3 and TRBJ1-1; D unclear. Trimming cost V 4 bases and J 1 base, with 7 bases left between them. Germline V gives CDR1 ENHRY, CDR2 SYGVKD. CDR3 length: 13 amino acids. CDR3 coding DNA: TGTGCCATCAGTGTTGTGCAGAACACTGAAGCTTTCTTT. Amino acids: CAISVVQNTEAFF.

This rearrangement joins TRBV5-1 to TRBJ2-6; D call uncertain. Trimming pared 5 bases from V and 2 bases from J, leaving 5 bases between. CDR1 and CDR2 from the germline V gene are SGHRS and YFSETQ. The length of the CDR3 is 13 residues. The CDR3 sequence is CASREAGANVLTF. CDR3 in DNA: TGCGCCAGCAGAGAGGCTGGGGCCAACGTCCTGACTTTC.

The rearrangement links TRBV28 to TRBJ2-3, with D perhaps matching TRBD1 or TRBD2 (6 bases each). The V and J ends lost 9 bases and 2 bases respectively, with 9 bases between them. Germline CDR1 reads MDHEN; CDR2 reads SYDVKM. This CDR3 is built from 12 residues. CDR3 nucleotide sequence: TGTGCCAGTAGGGGGGCCACAGATACGCAGTATTTT. The encoded protein is CASRGATDTQYF.

The chain combines TRBV10-3 with TRBJ1-5; D is uncertain. From germline, CDR1 is ENHRY and CDR2 SYGVKD. This CDR3 has 16 residues. Trimming cost V 2 bases and J 0 bases, with 11 bases left between them. The chain's CDR3 is CAISETLLDSNQPQHF. The CDR3 DNA is TGTGCCATCAGTGAGACGCTCCTTGATAGCAATCAGCCCCAGCATTTT.

Regarding this clone: Distinct nucleotide sequences in the sample also encode this CDR3. The chain has TRBV11-2 and TRBJ2-7; D may be TRBD2 (5 bases). Germline V gene data show CDR1 as SGHAT and CDR2 as FQNNGV. The CDR3 spans 14 residues. V lost 1 base, J lost 1 base, and 8 bases lay in between. CDR3 in amino acids: CASSLGTASYEQYF. The CDR3 coding sequence is TGTGCCAGCAGCTTAGGGACTGCTTCCTACGAGCAGTACTTC.

The chain joins TRBV6-1 to TRBJ1-1, with D maybe TRBD1 (5 bases). Per germline, CDR1 MNHNS and CDR2 SASEGT. Trimming took off 2 bases at V and 4 bases at J, with 17 bases between the two ends. The length of the CDR3 is 16 residues. Here the CDR3 DNA reads TGTGCCAGCAGTGAATTGCAGGGTCCCCTGGGCACTGAAGCTTTCTTT. Its protein product is CASSELQGPLGTEAFF.

This sequence joins TRBV29-1 and TRBJ1-4; D is unclear. Trimming removed 6 bases from V and 7 bases from J, with 9 bases in between. Germline CDR1 reads SQVTM; CDR2 reads ANQGSEA. CDR3 length: 11 amino acids. The DNA of the CDR3 is TGCAGCGTGCGTTGGCGTGAAAAACTGTTTTTT. It specifies CSVRWREKLFF.

This chain connects TRBV5-5 to TRBJ1-1; TRBD1 agrees at 9 bases. This CDR3 region has 17 residues. Germline assignment: CDR1 SGHKS and CDR2 YYEKEE (reference sequence). The junction had 13 bases not matched to a gene; V was cut back by 4 bases and J by 3 bases. Here the CDR3 DNA reads TGTGCCAGCAGCATCAGAAGACCGGGACAGGGACACACTGAAGCTTTCTTT. This codes for CASSIRRPGQGHTEAFF.

The chain couples TRBV5-1 to TRBJ2-7, with D maybe TRBD1 (6 bases). CDR1 is SGHRS and CDR2 is YFSETQ in the germline V gene. The CDR3 totals 14 residues. Trimming removed 4 bases at V and 3 bases at J, with 14 bases between. In DNA, the CDR3 is TGCGCCAGCAGCCGGACCGGGACAAGCTACGAGCAGTACTTC. This codes for CASSRTGTSYEQYF.

The chain employs TRBV7-9 and TRBJ2-5; the D gene is possibly TRBD1 (5 bases). The CDR3 spans 12 residues. The V gene lost 6 bases and the J gene lost 4 bases, with 9 bases spanning the gap. CDR1 and CDR2 (germline): SEHNR, FQNEAQ (reference sequence). CDR3 sequence reads: CASRQAGETQYF. The CDR3, as DNA: TGTGCCAGCAGACAGGCAGGAGAGACCCAGTACTTC.

The chain is built from TRBV7-9 and TRBJ1-3; the match to TRBD1 covers 9 bases. V shed 4 bases and J 1 base; nucleotides not matched to a gene: 11. Germline V gene data show CDR1 as SEHNR and CDR2 as FQNEAQ (reference sequence). This CDR3 spans 18 amino acids. CDR3 region: CASSSPGQGPSSGNTIYF. The CDR3 region has the DNA TGTGCCAGCAGCTCCCCTGGACAGGGGCCGTCGTCTGGAAACACCATATATTTT.

The V and J genes are TRBV18 and TRBJ2-3; D not resolved. In germline, CDR1 is KGHSH, CDR2 LQKENI. The CDR3 runs to 13 residues. Deletions cut 4 bases from V and 6 bases from J, with 11 bases between. The chain's CDR3 is CASSLISHDTQYF. CDR3 nucleotide sequence: TGTGCCAGCTCACTAATAAGCCACGATACGCAGTATTTT. The full variable domain, its missing parts supplied by reference TRBV18 and TRBJ2-3, is NAGVMQNPRHLVRRRGQEARLRCSPMKGHSHVYWYRQLPEEGLKFMVYLQKENIIDESGMPKERFSAEFPKEGPSILRIQQVVRGDSAAYFCASSLISHDTQYFGPGTRLTVL.

This chain uses TRBV28 with TRBJ2-7; no definite D call. Per germline, CDR1 MDHEN and CDR2 SYDVKM. The V gene lost 6 bases and the J gene lost 2 bases, with 17 bases spanning the gap. There are 15 residues in the CDR3. The CDR3 DNA follows: TGTGCCAGCAGCCCCAACTCTGGCCCTACCTACGAGCAGTACTTC. Its translation: CASSPNSGPTYEQYF. The full variable domain, with the rest looked up from reference TRBV28 and TRBJ2-7, is DVKVTQSSRYLVKRTGEKVFLECVQDMDHENMFWYRQDPGLGLRLIYFSYDVKMKEKGDIPEGYSVSREKKERFSLILESASTNQTSMYLCASSPNSGPTYEQYFGPGTRLTVT.

This chain connects TRBV7-2 to TRBJ1-4, with D uncertain. The germline gives CDR1 SGHTA, CDR2 FQGNSA. The V gene lost 0 bases and the J gene lost 3 bases, with 14 bases spanning the gap. CDR3 length equals 17 residues. CDR3 region: CASSLAPPGWANEKLFF. As DNA, the CDR3 is TGTGCCAGCAGCTTAGCTCCACCGGGTTGGGCTAATGAAAAACTGTTTTTT.

This clone was recorded once. The V gene is TRBV27, the J gene TRBJ2-6, with unresolved D. V was shortened by 2 bases and J by 0 bases, with 8 bases between the two germline ends. Germline values: CDR1 MNHEY, CDR2 SMNVEV (reference sequence). There are 16 residues in the CDR3. CDR3 DNA sequence: TGTGCCAGCAGTTTACAACAGAGCTCTGGGGCCAACGTCCTGACTTTC. This sequence encodes CASSLQQSSGANVLTF.

This chain joins TRBV10-3 and TRBJ2-1, with D hard to call. Germline CDR1 ENHRY, CDR2 SYGVKD. V gave up 9 bases and J gave up 3 bases, with 21 bases separating them. The CDR3 spans 16 residues. CDR3: CAIPNRSDLSYNEQFF. In DNA, the CDR3 is TGTGCCATTCCTAACCGTTCGGACCTCAGCTACAATGAGCAGTTCTTC.

The count of this clone is one. The chain links TRBV27 to TRBJ2-5; D possibly matches TRBD1 or TRBD2 (5 bases each). This CDR3 is 15 amino acids long. V gave up 5 bases and J gave up 2 bases, with 15 bases separating them. CDR1 MNHEY and CDR2 SMNVEV come from the germline V gene (reference sequence). The CDR3 DNA reads TGTGCCAGCAGTCGAAACCGGGACGGACAAGAGACCCAGTACTTC. Protein product: CASSRNRDGQETQYF.

V usage is TRBV7-2 and J usage is TRBJ2-1; the D is unclear. Germline values: CDR1 SGHTA, CDR2 FQGNSA. The CDR3 is 16 residues long. V gave up 3 bases and J gave up 4 bases, with 16 bases separating them. The chain's CDR3 is CASSLIRRSPYNEQFF. DNA for the CDR3: TGTGCCAGCAGCTTGATTAGACGAAGCCCTTACAATGAGCAGTTCTTC. Based on the CDR3 plus reference TRBV7-2 and TRBJ2-1, the full variable domain is GAGVSQSPSNKVTEKGKDVELRCDPISGHTALYWYRQSLGQGLEFLIYFQGNSAPDKSGLPSDRFSAERTGGSVSTLTIQRTQQEDSAVYLCASSLIRRSPYNEQFFGPGTRLTVL.

The chain recombines TRBV28 with TRBJ2-1; D is possibly TRBD1 or TRBD2 (6 bases each). The germline V gene encodes CDR1 MDHEN and CDR2 SYDVKM. CDR3 length equals 16 residues. V lost 7 bases and J lost 0, with 16 bases in between. The CDR3 DNA reads as TGTGCCAGCACCCCCGGAGGGGGTGGCTCCTACAATGAGCAGTTCTTC. It specifies CASTPGGGGSYNEQFF.

This clone was seen a single time. This chain uses TRBV29-1 with TRBJ2-1; 7 bases are shared with TRBD1. The CDR3 is made up of 14 amino acids. The junction had 8 bases not matched to a gene; V was cut back by 4 bases and J by 5 bases. Germline CDR1 reads SQVTM; CDR2 reads ANQGSEA. The CDR3 reads CSVGVQGIDNEQFF. Here the CDR3 DNA reads TGCAGCGTTGGAGTACAGGGGATTGACAATGAGCAGTTCTTC.